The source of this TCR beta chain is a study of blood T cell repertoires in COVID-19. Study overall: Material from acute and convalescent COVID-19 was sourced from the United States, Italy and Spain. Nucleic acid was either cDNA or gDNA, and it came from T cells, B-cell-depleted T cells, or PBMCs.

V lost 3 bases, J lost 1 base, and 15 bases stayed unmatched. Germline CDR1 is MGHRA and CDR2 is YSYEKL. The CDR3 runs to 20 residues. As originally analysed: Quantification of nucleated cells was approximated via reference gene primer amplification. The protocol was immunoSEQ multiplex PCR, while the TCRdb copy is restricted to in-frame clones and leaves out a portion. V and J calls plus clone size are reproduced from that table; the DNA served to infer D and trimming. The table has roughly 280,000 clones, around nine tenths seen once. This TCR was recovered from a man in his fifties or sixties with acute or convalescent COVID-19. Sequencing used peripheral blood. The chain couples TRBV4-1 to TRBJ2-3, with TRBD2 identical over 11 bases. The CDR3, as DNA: TGCGCCAGCAGCCATCGTAGACTAGCGGGGAAATCTCCGCGCACAGATACGCAGTATTTT. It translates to CASSHRRLAGKSPRTDTQYF.